The present TCR beta chain was sequenced within a study of control samples from healthy donors and cancer patients. This clone appeared a single time. The CDR3 sequence is 14 residues long. From germline, CDR1 is SEHNR and CDR2 FQNEAQ (reference sequence). Trimming pared 1 base from V and 7 bases from J, leaving 10 bases between. The table came from immunoSEQ multiplex PCR; TCRdb's copy has only in-frame clones and leaves some out. This table has roughly 39,000 clones, 80% to 95% appearing once. Sequencing was carried out using blood. The chain combines TRBV7-9 with TRBJ1-4; D gene uncertain. The clonotype comes from a woman in her forties or fifties in good health. The CDR3 DNA sequence: TGTGCCAGCAGCTTAGGGGTAGAGGGTGAAAAACTGTTTTTT. Encoded protein: CASSLGVEGEKLFF.